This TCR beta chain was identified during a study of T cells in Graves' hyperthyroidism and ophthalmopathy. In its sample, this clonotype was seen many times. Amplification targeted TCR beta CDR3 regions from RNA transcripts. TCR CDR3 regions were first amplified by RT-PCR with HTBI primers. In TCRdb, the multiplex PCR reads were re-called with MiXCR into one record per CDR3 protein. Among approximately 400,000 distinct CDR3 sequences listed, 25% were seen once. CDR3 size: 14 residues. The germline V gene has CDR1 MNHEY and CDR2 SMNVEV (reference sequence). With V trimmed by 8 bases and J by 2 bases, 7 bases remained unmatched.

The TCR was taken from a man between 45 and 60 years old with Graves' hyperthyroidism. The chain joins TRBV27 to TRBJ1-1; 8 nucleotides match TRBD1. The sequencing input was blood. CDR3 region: CASRFDRGNTEAFF. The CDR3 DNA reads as TGTGCCAGCCGCTTTGACAGGGGAAACACTGAAGCTTTCTTT.